Below are 21 T cell receptor beta chains sequenced from a single sample in a study of T cells after yellow fever vaccination. TCRdb reanalysed the 5' RACE reads using MiXCR and keeps one entry per CDR3 protein. The data contain roughly 330,000 distinct CDR3 sequences, around 3.9% of them seen just once; the ten biggest clones take up approximately 24%. The sample was PBMCs, taken 5 days after the yellow fever booster vaccination. Every receptor here comes from a man younger than 35 who received the YFV17D yellow fever vaccine.

The sample holds a few counts of this clonotype. The chain joins TRBV5-1 to TRBJ1-2, with D maybe TRBD1 (5 bases). Between the trimmed V and J ends, which lost 4 bases and 1 base, there was a span of 11 bases. Germline lookup yields CDR1 SGHRS and CDR2 YFSETQ. The CDR3 has 14 amino acids. The CDR3 sequence: CASSGGSGNYGYTF. The CDR3 region has the DNA TGCGCCAGCAGCGGGGGATCCGGTAACTATGGCTACACCTTC.

This clonotype was seen at least ten times. This chain links TRBV6-4 with TRBJ2-5, with unresolved D. Germline assignment: CDR1 MRHNA and CDR2 SNTAGT. V gave up 0 bases and J gave up 7 bases, with 6 bases separating them. The length of the CDR3 is 12 residues. CDR3 loop: CASSDSSGTQYF. CDR3 DNA: TGTGCCAGCAGTGACTCGTCGGGGACCCAGTACTTC.

This clonotype was picked up many times. The V gene is TRBV5-1, the J gene TRBJ1-4, with D possibly being TRBD1 (6 bases). The CDR3 extends over 14 amino acids. Germline V CDR1 and CDR2: SGHRS, YFSETQ. V lost 0 bases and J 8 bases, leaving 11 bases between the germline ends. The CDR3 nucleotides are TGCGCCAGCAGCTTGGACAGGGCGGAGGAAAAACTGTTTTTT. Its translation is CASSLDRAEEKLFF. The full variable domain, in which reference TRBV5-1 and TRBJ1-4 provide the parts outside the CDR3, is KAGVTQTPRYLIKTRGQQVTLSCSPISGHRSVSWYQQTPGQGLQFLFEYFSETQRNKGNFPGRFSGRQFSNSRSEMNVSTLELGDSALYLCASSLDRAEEKLFFGSGTQLSVL.

The chain joins TRBV4-3 to TRBJ2-1; a weak D match, TRBD1 (6 bases). Germline V lookup: CDR1 LGHNA, CDR2 YSLEER. There are 16 residues in the CDR3. Trimming removed 0 bases at V and 0 bases at J, with 9 bases between. In DNA, the CDR3 is TGCGCCAGCAGCCAAGATAGGGGGAGCTCCTACAATGAGCAGTTCTTC. Protein product: CASSQDRGSSYNEQFF.

The chain carries TRBV7-9 and TRBJ2-5; tentative D call: TRBD2 (6 bases). The germline gives CDR1 SEHNR, CDR2 FQNEAQ (reference sequence). Trimming removed 6 bases at V and 4 bases at J, with 12 bases between. CDR3 length equals 13 residues. The CDR3: CASRPGGAETQYF. CDR3 sequence (DNA): TGTGCCAGCAGGCCCGGGGGTGCAGAGACCCAGTACTTC.

The V gene is TRBV20-1, the J gene TRBJ1-1, with a possible D match to TRBD1 (5 bases). From germline, CDR1 is DFQATT and CDR2 SNEGSKA (reference sequence). The CDR3 length is 13 residues. The DNA for the CDR3 is TGCACCCCGGGGGGGGTTTTAGGGACTGAAGCTTTCTTT. It encodes CTPGGVLGTEAFF.

This chain joins TRBV5-1 and TRBJ2-3; D gene ambiguous. Germline CDR1 and CDR2: SGHRS and YFSETQ. The CDR3 has 12 residues. The V end was cut by 0 bases, the J end by 11 bases, with 10 bases between. CDR3 coding DNA: TGCGCCAGCAGCTTGGGCGCTTTCGGGCAGTATTTT. Its translation: CASSLGAFGQYF.

This clonotype appeared many times. The V call is TRBV27, the J call TRBJ2-7; tentatively, D is TRBD1 or TRBD2 (5 bases each). The CDR3 length is 16 residues. With 2 bases removed from V and 2 bases from J, the gap between germline ends came to 16 bases. The germline V gene encodes CDR1 MNHEY and CDR2 SMNVEV (reference sequence). Written as DNA, the CDR3 is TGTGCCAGCAGTTTAAGGCCAGGGACCTCCCCCTACGAGCAGTACTTC. It encodes CASSLRPGTSPYEQYF.

The rearrangement uses TRBV15 and TRBJ1-2; D is uncertain. The CDR3 extends over 15 amino acids. V lost 0 bases to trimming and J lost 7 bases, with 15 bases between them. Looked up from germline, CDR1 is LNHNV and CDR2 is YYDKDF (reference sequence). In nucleotides, the CDR3 is TGTGCCACCAGCAGAGATGACCGGAGCGTCATTGGCTACACCTTC. Encoded protein: CATSRDDRSVIGYTF.

This clonotype was detected only a few times. This chain connects TRBV29-1 to TRBJ2-7; no clear D gene. The CDR3 has 13 amino acids. Germline CDR1 is SQVTM and CDR2 is ANQGSEA. Deletions cut 0 bases from V and 3 bases from J, with 9 bases between. The CDR3 DNA sequence: TGCAGCGTTGAAGATTCCAGCAGCTACGAGCAGTACTTC. Translating it yields CSVEDSSSYEQYF.

This clonotype was detected only a few times. This sequence joins TRBV23-1 and TRBJ2-7; D is unresolved. TRBV23-1 is given ORF status, its function remaining uncertain. The V and J ends lost 0 bases and 5 bases respectively, with 14 bases between them. CDR3 length: 15 residues. The CDR3 is CASSQSGGREDEQYV. The CDR3 DNA reads as TGCGCCAGCAGTCAATCCGGCGGTCGAGAGGACGAGCAGTACGTC.

This clonotype has ten or more counts. The rearrangement joins TRBV7-3 to TRBJ2-2; D perhaps matches TRBD2 (7 bases). The CDR3 runs to 14 residues. Trimming pared 8 bases from V and 6 bases from J, leaving 16 bases between. Germline CDR1 reads SGHTA; CDR2 reads FQGTGA. The CDR3 here is CASGRGGAPGELFF. DNA for the CDR3: TGTGCCAGCGGTCGTGGGGGGGCCCCCGGGGAGCTGTTTTTT.

This clonotype was seen more than once but under ten times. This sequence joins TRBV7-2 and TRBJ1-5, with unresolved D. V lost 4 bases to trimming and J lost 2 bases, with 9 bases between them. The CDR3 contains 14 residues. CDR1 is SGHTA and CDR2 is FQGNSA in the germline V gene. CDR3: CASSYPGGNQPQHF. CDR3 DNA sequence: TGTGCCAGCAGCTACCCTGGGGGCAATCAGCCCCAGCATTTT.

The CDR3 DNA is TGCGCCAGCAGTGATATCCCCGGGACTAGCGCTGGGGCCAACGTCCTGACTTTC. This sequence encodes CASSDIPGTSAGANVLTF. The chain carries TRBV4-3 and TRBJ2-6; 10 bases are a match to TRBD2. V lost 6 bases, J lost 2 bases, and 10 bases stayed unmatched. The CDR3 is 18 amino acids. CDR1 is LGHNA and CDR2 is YSLEER in the germline V gene.

The V and J genes are TRBV30 and TRBJ1-1, with D perhaps TRBD1 (5 bases). Trimming took off 2 bases at V and 2 bases at J, with 15 bases between the two ends. The CDR3 covers 15 residues. Germline V gene lookup returns CDR1 GTSNPN and CDR2 SVGIG (reference sequence). The DNA of the CDR3 is TGTGCCTGGAGTCTTGAGGGGAATGTCAACACTGAAGCTTTCTTT. This codes for CAWSLEGNVNTEAFF.

Many counts were recorded for this clonotype. The chain joins TRBV6-6 to TRBJ1-1; D ambiguous. Germline V gene sequence: CDR1 MNHNY, CDR2 SVGAGI (reference sequence). This CDR3 is built from 12 residues. The V gene lost 5 bases and the J gene lost 5 bases, with 9 bases spanning the gap. CDR3 region: CASSPGDTEAFF. As DNA, the CDR3 is TGTGCCAGCAGTCCAGGAGATACTGAAGCTTTCTTT.

This clonotype was detected only a few times. The chain is built from TRBV28 and TRBJ2-1, with TRBD1 matching 12 bases. Trimming took 2 bases from V and 5 from J; bases not matched to a gene: 4. Germline V gives CDR1 MDHEN, CDR2 SYDVKM. This CDR3 has 16 residues. CDR3 coding DNA: TGTGCCAGCAGTTTAGCCGGGACAGGGGGCAACAATGAGCAGTTCTTC. It codes for CASSLAGTGGNNEQFF. The whole variable domain, filled in from reference TRBV28 and TRBJ2-1, reads DVKVTQSSRYLVKRTGEKVFLECVQDMDHENMFWYRQDPGLGLRLIYFSYDVKMKEKGDIPEGYSVSREKKERFSLILESASTNQTSMYLCASSLAGTGGNNEQFFGPGTRLTVL.

This clonotype turned up a few times. This sequence joins TRBV20-1 and TRBJ1-2; 7 nucleotides align to TRBD1. The junction had 9 bases not matched to a gene; V was cut back by 5 bases and J by 0 bases. This CDR3 has 15 amino acids. In germline, CDR1 is DFQATT, CDR2 SNEGSKA (reference sequence). CDR3 protein: CSALGQAMTNYGYTF. The DNA of the CDR3 is TGCAGTGCTCTAGGACAGGCAATGACTAACTATGGCTACACCTTC.

This clonotype appeared a few times. The V and J genes are TRBV5-1 and TRBJ2-1; 7 positions agree with TRBD1. Per germline, CDR1 SGHRS and CDR2 YFSETQ. The CDR3 is 17 residues long. V trimming: 0 bases; J trimming: 0 bases; junction bases outside the gene matches: 6. This chain's CDR3 is CASSLAPGQSSYNEQFF. CDR3 in DNA: TGCGCCAGCAGCTTGGCCCCGGGACAGAGCTCCTACAATGAGCAGTTCTTC.

There are a few counts of this clonotype. The V and J genes are TRBV6-5 and TRBJ2-5; no definite D call. The germline V gene has CDR1 MNHEY and CDR2 SVGAGI. V dropped 2 bases and J dropped 7 bases, with 14 bases sitting between them. The CDR3 runs 14 residues. The CDR3 DNA follows: TGTGCCAGCAGTTACCCGGACCACCGTGGGACCCAGTACTTC. Its translation is CASSYPDHRGTQYF.

The V and J genes are TRBV7-9 and TRBJ2-2; D perhaps matches TRBD2 (5 bases). Germline CDR1 reads SEHNR; CDR2 reads FQNEAQ (reference sequence). The CDR3 has 18 residues. The V and J ends lost 6 bases and 3 bases respectively, with 23 bases between them. CDR3 DNA sequence: TGTGCCAGCAGGACAAGAGGATTCCCGGGGTGGGACACCGGGGAGCTGTTTTTT. Translated: CASRTRGFPGWDTGELFF.